The 25 T cell receptor beta chains reported below all come from one sample, sequenced in a study of Graves' ophthalmopathy and Graves' hyperthyroidism. From RNA, the CDR3 regions of TCR beta chains were amplified and sequenced. Following a first-round RT-PCR that used HTBI primers, a second-round multiplex PCR was carried out. One entry per CDR3 protein results from TCRdb running MiXCR on the multiplex PCR reads. The sample lists some 350,000 distinct CDR3 sequences, roughly 17% occurring once. Sequencing input: peripheral blood. These receptors were collected from an adult woman with stable Graves' hyperthyroidism.

The table lists this clonotype with many counts. The chain uses TRBV6-1 and TRBJ2-5; D might be TRBD1 or TRBD2, each matching 6 bases. CDR1 is MNHNS and CDR2 is SASEGT in the germline V gene. This CDR3 contains 15 residues. Trimming took off 3 bases at V and 3 bases at J, with 14 bases between the two ends. DNA for the CDR3: TGTGCCAGCAGTGAGGGGGGCGCGGCTGAAGAGACCCAGTACTTC. Protein product: CASSEGGAAEETQYF.

V usage is TRBV19 and J usage is TRBJ1-5; D is unclear. V dropped 3 bases and J dropped 1 base, with 7 bases sitting between them. The length of the CDR3 is 14 residues. CDR1 LNHDA and CDR2 SQIVND come from the germline V gene (reference sequence). The CDR3 here is CASSIKQSNQPQHF. CDR3 sequence (DNA): TGTGCCAGTAGTATTAAACAGAGCAATCAGCCCCAGCATTTT. Based on the CDR3 plus reference TRBV19 and TRBJ1-5, the full variable domain is DGGITQSPKYLFRKEGQNVTLSCEQNLNHDAMYWYRQDPGQGLRLIYYSQIVNDFQKGDIAEGYSVSREKKESFPLTVTSAQKNPTAFYLCASSIKQSNQPQHFGDGTRLSIL.

This clonotype was seen more than once but under ten times. The junction departs from germline at one end; a sequencing error may be responsible. The V and J genes are TRBV12-3 or TRBV12-4 and TRBJ1-1; the D is unclear. The CDR3 totals 15 residues. This chain's CDR3 is CASSLMQATNTDAFF. The CDR3 coding sequence is TGTGCCAGCAGTTTAATGCAGGCTACGAACACTGATGCTTTCTTT.

This clonotype has ten or more counts. J is TRBJ2-7 and V is TRBV20-1, with D maybe TRBD2 (6 bases). V dropped 4 bases and J dropped 0 bases, with 13 bases sitting between them. Germline V gives CDR1 DFQATT, CDR2 SNEGSKA (reference sequence). The CDR3 runs to 14 residues. The chain's CDR3 is CSATVGGPSYEQYF. CDR3 nucleotides: TGCAGTGCTACGGTGGGAGGACCCTCCTACGAGCAGTACTTC.

A word on this clonotype: A much more abundant neighbour one base away suggests this may be a read error. Since the CDR3 does not end with the conserved phenylalanine or tryptophan, this likely comes from a read error. The V gene is TRBV6-1, the J gene TRBJ1-2; 9 bases map to TRBD1. Germline lookup yields CDR1 MNHNS and CDR2 SASEGT. The CDR3 has 15 amino acids. V shed 6 bases, J shed 2 bases, and the junction held 7 bases outside the gene matches. Here the CDR3 reads CASSHFGTGNYGYTV. CDR3 sequence (DNA): TGTGCCAGCAGCCACTTCGGGACAGGGAACTATGGCTACACCGTC.

V and J are TRBV19 and TRBJ1-1; a possible D gene is TRBD1 (5 bases). V was clipped by 2 bases and J by 1 base, with 8 bases between them. Germline assignment: CDR1 LNHDA and CDR2 SQIVND (reference sequence). The CDR3 sequence is 14 residues long. This chain's CDR3 is CASSIWGTNTEAFF. In DNA form, the CDR3 reads TGTGCCAGTAGTATATGGGGGACGAACACTGAAGCTTTCTTT.

Ten or more counts support this clonotype. The chain employs TRBV7-6 and TRBJ1-1, with D maybe TRBD1 (6 bases). Between the trimmed V and J ends, which lost 1 base and 7 bases, there was a span of 19 bases. Germline CDR1 is SGHVS and CDR2 is FNYEAQ. This CDR3 is 16 amino acids long. The chain's CDR3 is CASSLEGGTTVIEAFF. The CDR3 DNA follows: TGTGCCAGCAGCTTAGAGGGGGGTACGACCGTTATTGAAGCTTTCTTT.

This clonotype was found a few times. The V and J genes are TRBV19 and TRBJ1-5; D ambiguous. Germline CDR1 and CDR2: LNHDA and SQIVND (reference sequence). Trimming removed 5 bases from V and 10 bases from J, with 12 bases in between. The CDR3 is 12 amino acids. CDR3 residues: CASSAGLGPQHF. In DNA form, the CDR3 reads TGTGCCAGTAGTGCCGGTCTAGGACCCCAGCATTTT.

This clonotype appeared many times. This clone may be a read error of a much larger clone one base away. The chain carries TRBV29-1 and TRBJ1-1; D uncertain. Germline loops: CDR1 SQVTM, CDR2 ANQGSEA. The CDR3 is made up of 13 amino acids. This CDR3 reads CSVLFITNTEACF. CDR3 sequence (DNA): TGCAGCGTTCTATTTATTACGAACACTGAAGCTTGCTTT.

This chain uses TRBV19 with TRBJ2-1; possibly TRBD2 for D (7 bases). There are 14 residues in the CDR3. With 3 bases removed from V and 10 bases from J, the gap between germline ends came to 16 bases. The V gene's germline CDR1 is LNHDA and CDR2 SQIVND (reference sequence). CDR3 residues: CASSIQGSGVEQFF. As DNA, the CDR3 is TGTGCCAGTAGTATTCAGGGGAGCGGGGTGGAGCAGTTCTTC. The complete variable domain, with remaining parts taken from reference TRBV19 and TRBJ2-1, reads DGGITQSPKYLFRKEGQNVTLSCEQNLNHDAMYWYRQDPGQGLRLIYYSQIVNDFQKGDIAEGYSVSREKKESFPLTVTSAQKNPTAFYLCASSIQGSGVEQFFGPGTRLTVL.

This clonotype was seen ten or more times. A much bigger clone sits one base away, suggesting this may be a read error. V usage is TRBV6-1 and J usage is TRBJ2-2; 9 bases line up with TRBD2. The germline CDR1 and CDR2 sequences are MNHNS and SASEGT. The CDR3 extends over 15 amino acids. Trimming at V came to 5 bases and at J to 4 bases, leaving 5 bases not matched to a gene. The CDR3, as DNA: TGTGCCAGCAGTAGAGCGGGAGGAAGCACCGGGGAGCTGTTTTTT. Its translation: CASSRAGGSTGELFF.

This clonotype was seen at least ten times. The chain has TRBV20-1 and TRBJ2-7; no clear D. Germline-derived CDR1 and CDR2 are DFQATT and SNEGSKA (reference sequence). V was pared by 0 bases and J by 0 bases, with 6 bases between. The CDR3 totals 13 residues. The CDR3 here is CSARDPSSYEQYF. CDR3 in DNA: TGCAGTGCTAGAGATCCCAGCTCCTACGAGCAGTACTTC.

This clonotype was recorded at least ten times. This chain uses TRBV12-3 or TRBV12-4 with TRBJ2-5, with D perhaps TRBD1 or TRBD2 (5 bases each). Trimming pared 6 bases from V and 4 bases from J, leaving 15 bases between. There are 14 residues in the CDR3. CDR3 sequence (DNA): TGTGCCAGCAGGCCCAGCACAGGAGGAGAGACCCAGTACTTC. Its translation: CASRPSTGGETQYF.

As for this clonotype: A much larger clonotype is one base distant, so this may be a read error. The rearrangement links TRBV29-1 to TRBJ2-5; TRBD2 might be the D (6 bases). Trimming cost V 6 bases and J 2 bases, with 16 bases left between them. The CDR3 runs to 14 residues. Germline V gene lookup returns CDR1 SQVTM and CDR2 ANQGSEA. DNA of the CDR3: TGCAGCGTCCAACGACTAGTGGGGCAAGAGACCCAGTACTTC. Translated, it gives CSVQRLVGQETQYF. The whole variable domain, remainder taken from reference TRBV29-1 and TRBJ2-5, is SAVISQKPSRDICQRGTSLTIQCQVDSQVTMMFWYRQQPGQSLTLIATANQGSEATYESGFVIDKFPISRPNLTFSTLTVSNMSPEDSSIYLCSVQRLVGQETQYFGPGTRLLVL.

The rearrangement links TRBV5-1 to TRBJ2-7; D gene uncertain. CDR3 size: 12 residues. The V gene lost 9 bases and the J gene lost 6 bases, with 16 bases spanning the gap. Germline V gene sequence: CDR1 SGHRS, CDR2 YFSETQ. This chain's CDR3 is CANQPWMTEQYF. The CDR3 DNA sequence: TGCGCCAACCAGCCATGGATGACCGAGCAGTACTTC.

This clonotype was observed at least ten times. V gene TRBV13 combines with J gene TRBJ1-6, with TRBD1 as a possible D gene (5 bases). The CDR3 spans 15 residues. From germline, CDR1 is PRHDT and CDR2 FYEKMQ (reference sequence). The V end lost 6 bases, the J end lost 6 bases, and 15 bases lay between the germline ends. The CDR3 DNA sequence: TGTGCCAGCAGACAACGGCAGGGAGTTAATTCACCCCTCCACTTT. Translating it yields CASRQRQGVNSPLHF.

This clonotype was seen at least ten times. The genes are TRBV19 and TRBJ2-2, with D perhaps given as TRBD1 or TRBD2 (5 bases each). Germline V gene lookup returns CDR1 LNHDA and CDR2 SQIVND (reference sequence). The CDR3 contains 15 residues. With 9 bases removed from V and 0 bases from J, the gap between germline ends came to 14 bases. In DNA, the CDR3 is TGTGCCAGCAGCATTGGGACGGCGAACACCGGGGAGCTGTTTTTT. Amino acids: CASSIGTANTGELFF.

This chain links TRBV7-3 with TRBJ2-2; D not resolved. Germline CDR1 SGHTA, CDR2 FQGTGA. With 7 bases removed from V and 7 bases from J, the gap between germline ends came to 7 bases. The CDR3 totals 11 residues. CDR3 region: CASILDGELFF. CDR3 coding DNA: TGTGCCAGCATCCTCGACGGGGAGCTGTTTTTT.

This clonotype showed up many times. The J gene is TRBJ2-5, the V gene TRBV25-1; TRBD2 agrees at 7 bases. The CDR3 consists of 13 residues. CDR1 and CDR2 (germline): MGHDK, SYGVNS. Trimming cost V 3 bases and J 5 bases; bases outside gene matches: 3. The CDR3, as DNA: TGTGCCAGCAGTGATCTGGGAGGGGAGACCCAGTACTTC. It yields the protein CASSDLGGETQYF.

The rearrangement joins TRBV27 to TRBJ1-5, with D unresolved. Germline assignment: CDR1 MNHEY and CDR2 SMNVEV (reference sequence). The CDR3 has 13 residues. Trimming left V 3 bases short and J 2 bases short, with 5 bases between. For the CDR3, the DNA is TGTGCCAGCAGTTTTGTCGGCAATCAGCCCCAGCATTTT. This gives the protein CASSFVGNQPQHF.

This clonotype has a count of ten or more. The rearrangement links TRBV7-2 to TRBJ2-7; possibly TRBD1 for D (5 bases). With 5 bases removed from V and 4 bases from J, the gap between germline ends came to 12 bases. The germline V gene encodes CDR1 SGHTA and CDR2 FQGNSA. The CDR3 is 13 amino acids. The CDR3 sequence: CASSPGHEYEQYF. The CDR3 DNA reads TGTGCCAGCAGCCCCGGACATGAGTACGAGCAGTACTTC.

This clonotype was counted at least ten times. The chain has TRBV4-1 and TRBJ2-7; TRBD2 matches 11 bases. Germline trimming cut 2 bases from V and 1 base from J; bases unmatched to any gene: 4. Germline V gives CDR1 MGHRA, CDR2 YSYEKL. This CDR3 spans 16 amino acids. For the CDR3, the DNA is TGCGCCAGCAGCCAATGGGGGACTAGCGGATCCTACGAGCAGTACTTC. Its translation is CASSQWGTSGSYEQYF.

In this sample, this clonotype turned up a few times. With a much larger clone just one base away, this may be a read error. This chain connects TRBV28 to TRBJ2-4, with D maybe TRBD1 (5 bases). The germline gives CDR1 MDHEN, CDR2 SYDVKM. The CDR3 has 18 residues. The CDR3 protein is CASSPGPDTRWAKNIKYF. DNA of the CDR3: TGTGCCAGCAGTCCTGGACCGGACACCCGTTGGGCCAAAAACATTAAGTACTTC.

Ten or more counts support this clonotype. The chain combines TRBV18 with TRBJ1-2; unclear D gene. Per the germline V gene, CDR1 is KGHSH and CDR2 is LQKENI. CDR3 length equals 14 residues. V was clipped by 3 bases and J by 4 bases, with 12 bases between them. CDR3 DNA: TGTGCCAGCTCACCTGCTGAGAACTCCTATGGCTACACCTTC. Translating it yields CASSPAENSYGYTF. The whole variable domain, filled in from reference TRBV18 and TRBJ1-2, reads NAGVMQNPRHLVRRRGQEARLRCSPMKGHSHVYWYRQLPEEGLKFMVYLQKENIIDESGMPKERFSAEFPKEGPSILRIQQVVRGDSAAYFCASSPAENSYGYTFGSGTRLTVV.

This clonotype was seen many times. J is TRBJ2-6 and V is TRBV11-2, with 8 nucleotides matching TRBD1. Trimming at V came to 6 bases and at J to 0 bases, leaving 10 bases not matched to a gene. Germline CDR1 is SGHAT and CDR2 is FQNNGV. CDR3 length: 18 residues. In DNA, the CDR3 is TGTGCCAGCAGGAAAAGGCAGGGGGCATACTCTGGGGCCAACGTCCTGACTTTC. It specifies CASRKRQGAYSGANVLTF.